This T cell receptor beta chain was profiled in a study of blood T cell repertoires in COVID-19. As handled by the study authors: Amplification with reference gene primers provided the estimates of nucleated cell counts. Sequenced by immunoSEQ multiplex PCR; TCRdb stores in-frame clones only, minus some. The D gene and trimming were derived from the DNA, and the V and J assignments and clone size from that table. The sample includes some 530,000 clones, 88% of them seen just once. CDR3 size: 15 residues. The germline V gene encodes CDR1 LGHDT and CDR2 YNNKEL (reference sequence). V was trimmed by 5 bases and J by 4 bases, leaving 15 bases between them. This clone occurred a few times.

The source of this sequence is a woman aged 55 to 70 who had recovered from COVID-19. Sample: PBMCs or T cells enriched from blood (not recorded which). The rearrangement links TRBV3-1 (or the pseudogene TRBV3-2) to TRBJ1-3; perhaps TRBD1 as D (6 bases). The CDR3 protein is CASSSRGGGGNTIYF. The CDR3 coding sequence is TGTGCCAGCAGCTCGAGAGGGGGGGGCGGAAACACCATATATTTT.